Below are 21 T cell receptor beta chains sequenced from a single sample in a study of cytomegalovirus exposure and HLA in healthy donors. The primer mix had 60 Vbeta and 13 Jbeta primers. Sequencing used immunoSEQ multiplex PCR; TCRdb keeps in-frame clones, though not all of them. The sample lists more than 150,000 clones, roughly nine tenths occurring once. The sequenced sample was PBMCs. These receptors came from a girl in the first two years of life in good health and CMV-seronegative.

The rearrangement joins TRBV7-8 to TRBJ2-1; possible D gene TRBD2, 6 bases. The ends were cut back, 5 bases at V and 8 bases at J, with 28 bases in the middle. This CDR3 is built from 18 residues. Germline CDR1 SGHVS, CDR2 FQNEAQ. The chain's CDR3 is CASSPMVVGGSIRYEQFF. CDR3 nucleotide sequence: TGTGCCAGCAGCCCTATGGTGGTTGGGGGGAGTATTCGCTATGAGCAGTTCTTC.

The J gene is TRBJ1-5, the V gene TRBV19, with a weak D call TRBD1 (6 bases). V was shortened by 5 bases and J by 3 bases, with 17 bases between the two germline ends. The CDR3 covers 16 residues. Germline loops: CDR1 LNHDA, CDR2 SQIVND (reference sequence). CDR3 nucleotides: TGTGCCAGTAGTCCCCAAGTTACAGGGCCCAATCAGCCCCAGCATTTT. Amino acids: CASSPQVTGPNQPQHF.

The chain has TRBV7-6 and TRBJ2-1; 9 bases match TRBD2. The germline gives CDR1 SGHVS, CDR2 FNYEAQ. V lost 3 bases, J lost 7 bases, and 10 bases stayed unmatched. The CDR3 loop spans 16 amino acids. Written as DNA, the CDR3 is TGTGCCAGCAGCTTCAGTCTAGCGGGAATCCAGAATGAGCAGTTCTTC. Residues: CASSFSLAGIQNEQFF.

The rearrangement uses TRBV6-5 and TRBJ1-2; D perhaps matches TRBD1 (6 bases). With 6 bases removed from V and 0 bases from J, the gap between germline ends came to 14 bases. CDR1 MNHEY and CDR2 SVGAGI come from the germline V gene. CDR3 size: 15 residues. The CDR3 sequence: CASSGGQGANYGYTF. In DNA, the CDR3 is TGTGCCAGCAGCGGGGGGCAGGGTGCTAACTATGGCTACACCTTC.

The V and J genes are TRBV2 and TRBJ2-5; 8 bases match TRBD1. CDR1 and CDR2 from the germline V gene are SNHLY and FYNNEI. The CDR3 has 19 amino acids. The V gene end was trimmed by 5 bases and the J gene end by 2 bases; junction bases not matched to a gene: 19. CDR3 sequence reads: CASSLRRTGRDSGQETQYF. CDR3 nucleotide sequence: TGTGCCAGCAGTTTAAGAAGGACAGGGCGAGATTCCGGGCAAGAGACCCAGTACTTC.

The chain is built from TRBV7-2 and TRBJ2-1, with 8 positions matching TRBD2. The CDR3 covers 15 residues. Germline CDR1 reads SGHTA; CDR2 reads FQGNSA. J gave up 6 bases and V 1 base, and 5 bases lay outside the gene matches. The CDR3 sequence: CASSLGGLAGNEQFF. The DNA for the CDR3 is TGTGCCAGCAGCTTAGGGGGCCTAGCGGGCAATGAGCAGTTCTTC.

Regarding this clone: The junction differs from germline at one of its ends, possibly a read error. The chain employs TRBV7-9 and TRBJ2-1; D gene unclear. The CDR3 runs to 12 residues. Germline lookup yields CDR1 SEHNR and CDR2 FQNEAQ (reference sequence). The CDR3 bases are TGCACACCGGAGAGCTCCTACAATGAGCAGTTCTTC. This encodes CTPESSYNEQFF.

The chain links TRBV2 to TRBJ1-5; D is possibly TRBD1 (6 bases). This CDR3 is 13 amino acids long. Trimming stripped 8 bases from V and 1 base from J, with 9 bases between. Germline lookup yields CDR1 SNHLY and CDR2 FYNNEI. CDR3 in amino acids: CASQGGSNQPQHF. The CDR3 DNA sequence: TGTGCCAGCCAAGGGGGAAGCAATCAGCCCCAGCATTTT.

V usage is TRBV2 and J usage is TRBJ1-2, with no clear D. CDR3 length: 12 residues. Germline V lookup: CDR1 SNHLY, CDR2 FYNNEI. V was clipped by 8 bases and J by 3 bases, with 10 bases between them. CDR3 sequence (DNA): TGTGCCAGCGAGGAGAGGGACTATGGCTACACCTTC. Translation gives CASEERDYGYTF.

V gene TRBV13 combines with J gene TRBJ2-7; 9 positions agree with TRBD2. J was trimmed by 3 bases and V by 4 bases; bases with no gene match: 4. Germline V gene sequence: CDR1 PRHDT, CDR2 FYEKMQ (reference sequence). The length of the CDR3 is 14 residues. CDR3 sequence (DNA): TGTGCCAGCAGCTCGACTAGCGGAAACTACGAGCAGTACTTC. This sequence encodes CASSSTSGNYEQYF.

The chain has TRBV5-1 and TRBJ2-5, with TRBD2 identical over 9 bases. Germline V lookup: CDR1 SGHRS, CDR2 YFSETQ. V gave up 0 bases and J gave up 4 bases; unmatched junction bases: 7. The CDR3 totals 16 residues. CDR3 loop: CASSLARGGAGETQYF. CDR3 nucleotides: TGCGCCAGCAGCTTGGCTCGCGGGGGGGCCGGAGAGACCCAGTACTTC. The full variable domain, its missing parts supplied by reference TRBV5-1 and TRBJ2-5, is KAGVTQTPRYLIKTRGQQVTLSCSPISGHRSVSWYQQTPGQGLQFLFEYFSETQRNKGNFPGRFSGRQFSNSRSEMNVSTLELGDSALYLCASSLARGGAGETQYFGPGTRLLVL.

CDR3 amino acids: CASSLARGIDSSHSYEQYF. The CDR3 region has the DNA TGTGCCAGCAGCTTAGCGCGGGGGATCGACAGTTCTCACTCCTACGAGCAGTACTTC. This chain joins TRBV7-9 and TRBJ2-7, with 7 bases identical to TRBD2. Germline CDR1 and CDR2: SEHNR and FQNEAQ (reference sequence). Trimming cost V 0 bases and J 0 bases; bases outside gene matches: 14. CDR3 length: 19 amino acids.

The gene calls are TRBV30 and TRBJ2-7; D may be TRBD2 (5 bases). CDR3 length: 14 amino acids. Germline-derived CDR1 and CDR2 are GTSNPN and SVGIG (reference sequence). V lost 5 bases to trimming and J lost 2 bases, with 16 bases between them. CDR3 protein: CAWDLAGLPYEQYF. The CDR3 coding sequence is TGTGCCTGGGATCTTGCTGGACTCCCCTACGAGCAGTACTTC.

The CDR3 DNA sequence: TGTGCCAGCAGTGAAGCGAAACTAGCGGGGTTCTACGAGCAGTACTTC. Its translation is CASSEAKLAGFYEQYF. This sequence joins TRBV6-1 and TRBJ2-7, with TRBD2 matching over 10 bases. The CDR3 is 16 amino acids. V was clipped by 0 bases and J by 3 bases; unmatched bases: 5. Germline values: CDR1 MNHNS, CDR2 SASEGT.

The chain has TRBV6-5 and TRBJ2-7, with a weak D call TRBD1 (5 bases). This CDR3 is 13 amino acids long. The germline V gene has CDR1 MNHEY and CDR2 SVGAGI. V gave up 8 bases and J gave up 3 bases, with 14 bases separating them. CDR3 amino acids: CASGPGLFYEQYF. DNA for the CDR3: TGTGCCAGCGGTCCAGGGTTATTCTACGAGCAGTACTTC.

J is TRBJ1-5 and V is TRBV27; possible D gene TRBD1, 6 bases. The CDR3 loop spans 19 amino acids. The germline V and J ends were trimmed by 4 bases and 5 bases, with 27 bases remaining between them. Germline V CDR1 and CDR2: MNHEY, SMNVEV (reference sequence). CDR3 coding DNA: TGTGCCAGCAGTTCTTTATCCCGAAATAACAGGGAGGGAGATCAGCCCCAGCATTTT. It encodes CASSSLSRNNREGDQPQHF.

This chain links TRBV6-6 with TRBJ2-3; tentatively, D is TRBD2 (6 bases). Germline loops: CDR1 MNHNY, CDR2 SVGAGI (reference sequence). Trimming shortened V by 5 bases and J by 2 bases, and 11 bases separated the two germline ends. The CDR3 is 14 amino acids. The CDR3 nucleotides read TGTGCCAGCAGTCAGGGACTGAACACAGATACGCAGTATTTT. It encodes CASSQGLNTDTQYF.

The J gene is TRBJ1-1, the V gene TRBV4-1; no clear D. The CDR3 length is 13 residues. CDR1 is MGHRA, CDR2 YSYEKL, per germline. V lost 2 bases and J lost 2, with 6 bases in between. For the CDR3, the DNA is TGCGCCAGCAGCCAACTCAGTAACACTGAAGCTTTCTTT. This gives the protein CASSQLSNTEAFF.

DNA of the CDR3: TGTGCCAGCAGCTTGGGGGGACAGGGGGCGCGTAGTGGCTACACCTTC. Translated: CASSLGGQGARSGYTF. V and J are TRBV7-2 and TRBJ1-2, with 12 bases aligning to TRBD1. The CDR3 is made up of 16 amino acids. Germline CDR1 and CDR2: SGHTA and FQGNSA. After removal of 3 bases from V and 7 bases from J, the junction contained 9 bases not matched to a gene.

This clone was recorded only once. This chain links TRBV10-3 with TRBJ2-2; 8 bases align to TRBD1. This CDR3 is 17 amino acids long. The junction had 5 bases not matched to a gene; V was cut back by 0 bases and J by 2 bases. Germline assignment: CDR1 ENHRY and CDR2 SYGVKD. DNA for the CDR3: TGTGCCATCAGTGAGTCGGTGACAGGGGAAAACACCGGGGAGCTGTTTTTT. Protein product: CAISESVTGENTGELFF.

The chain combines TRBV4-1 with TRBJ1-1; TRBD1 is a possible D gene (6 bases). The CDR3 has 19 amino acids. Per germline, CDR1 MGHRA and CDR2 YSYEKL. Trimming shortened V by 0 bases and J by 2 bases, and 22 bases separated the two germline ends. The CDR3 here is CASSQESWGRKAPNTEAFF. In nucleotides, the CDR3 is TGCGCCAGCAGCCAAGAAAGTTGGGGGCGGAAGGCTCCTAACACTGAAGCTTTCTTT.